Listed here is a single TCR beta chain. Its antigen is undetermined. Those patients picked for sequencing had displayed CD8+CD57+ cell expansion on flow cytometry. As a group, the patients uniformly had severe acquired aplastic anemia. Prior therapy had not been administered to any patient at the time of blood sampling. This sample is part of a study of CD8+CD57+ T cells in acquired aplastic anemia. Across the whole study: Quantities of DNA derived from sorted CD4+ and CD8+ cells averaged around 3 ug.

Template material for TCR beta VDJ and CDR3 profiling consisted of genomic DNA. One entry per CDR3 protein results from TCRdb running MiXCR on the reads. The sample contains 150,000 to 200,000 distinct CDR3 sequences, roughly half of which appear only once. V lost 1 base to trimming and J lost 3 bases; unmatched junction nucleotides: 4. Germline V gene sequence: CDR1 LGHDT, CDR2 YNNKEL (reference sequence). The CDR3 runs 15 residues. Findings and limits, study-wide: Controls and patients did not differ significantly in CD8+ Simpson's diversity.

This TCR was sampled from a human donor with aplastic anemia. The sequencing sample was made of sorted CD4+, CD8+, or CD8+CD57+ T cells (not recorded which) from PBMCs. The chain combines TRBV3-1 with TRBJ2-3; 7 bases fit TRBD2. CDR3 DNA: TGTGCCAGCAGCCAAGGACTAGCTCGTACAGATACGCAGTATTTT. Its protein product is CASSQGLARTDTQYF.